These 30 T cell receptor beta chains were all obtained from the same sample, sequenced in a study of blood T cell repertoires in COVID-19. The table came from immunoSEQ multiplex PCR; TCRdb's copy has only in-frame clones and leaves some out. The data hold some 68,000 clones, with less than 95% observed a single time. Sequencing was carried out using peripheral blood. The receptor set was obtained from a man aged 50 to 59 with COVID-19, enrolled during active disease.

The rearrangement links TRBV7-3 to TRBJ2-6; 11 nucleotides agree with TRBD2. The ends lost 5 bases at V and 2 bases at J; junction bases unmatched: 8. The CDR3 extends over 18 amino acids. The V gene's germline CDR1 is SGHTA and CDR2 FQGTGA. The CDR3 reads CASSLSSLAGAGANVLTF. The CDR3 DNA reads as TGTGCCAGCAGCCTTAGCTCACTAGCGGGAGCTGGGGCCAACGTCCTGACTTTC.

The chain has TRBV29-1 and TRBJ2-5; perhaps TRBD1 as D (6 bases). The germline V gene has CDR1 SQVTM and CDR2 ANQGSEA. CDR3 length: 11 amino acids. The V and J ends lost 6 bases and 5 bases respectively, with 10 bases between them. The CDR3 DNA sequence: TGCAGCGTCCCAGGGGTTGAGACCCAGTACTTC. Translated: CSVPGVETQYF.

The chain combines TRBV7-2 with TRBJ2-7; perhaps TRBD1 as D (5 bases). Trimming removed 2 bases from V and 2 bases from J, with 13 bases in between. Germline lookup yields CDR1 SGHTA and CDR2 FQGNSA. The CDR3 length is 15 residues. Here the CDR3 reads CASSLQGMGPYEQYF. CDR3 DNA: TGTGCCAGCAGCTTACAGGGTATGGGGCCCTACGAGCAGTACTTC.

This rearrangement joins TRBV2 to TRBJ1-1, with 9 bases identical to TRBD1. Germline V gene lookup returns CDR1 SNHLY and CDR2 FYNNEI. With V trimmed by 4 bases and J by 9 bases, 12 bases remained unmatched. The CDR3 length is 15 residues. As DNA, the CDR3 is TGTGCCAGCAGTGTCCCGGGACAGGGTCGGGGTAAAGCTTTCTTT. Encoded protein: CASSVPGQGRGKAFF.

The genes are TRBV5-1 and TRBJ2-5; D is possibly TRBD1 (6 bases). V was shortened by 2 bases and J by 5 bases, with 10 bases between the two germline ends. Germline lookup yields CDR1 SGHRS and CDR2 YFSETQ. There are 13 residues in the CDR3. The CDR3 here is CASSFVTGETQYF. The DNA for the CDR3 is TGCGCCAGCAGCTTTGTAACAGGGGAGACCCAGTACTTC.

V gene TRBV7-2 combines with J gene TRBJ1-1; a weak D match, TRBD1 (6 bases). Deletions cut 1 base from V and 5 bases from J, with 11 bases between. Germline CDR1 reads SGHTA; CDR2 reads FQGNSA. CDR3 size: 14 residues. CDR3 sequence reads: CASSLGGGVTEAFF. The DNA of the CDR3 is TGTGCCAGCAGCTTAGGAGGGGGGGTGACTGAAGCTTTCTTT.

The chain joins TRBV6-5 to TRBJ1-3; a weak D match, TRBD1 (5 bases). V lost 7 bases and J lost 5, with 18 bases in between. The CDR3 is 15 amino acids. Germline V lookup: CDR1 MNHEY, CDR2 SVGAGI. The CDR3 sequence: CASKTHRNIRNTIYF. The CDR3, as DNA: TGTGCCAGCAAAACACACAGGAACATCAGAAACACCATATATTTT.

The CDR3 region has the DNA TGTGCCACCAGCAGGGCCCTAGCGGGAGACTTCGGGGGTGAGCAGTTCTTC. This gives the protein CATSRALAGDFGGEQFF. The V call is TRBV15, the J call TRBJ2-1; TRBD2 matches at 10 bases. The CDR3 covers 17 residues. The germline CDR1 and CDR2 sequences are LNHNV and YYDKDF (reference sequence). After removal of 3 bases from V and 9 bases from J, the junction contained 14 bases not matched to a gene.

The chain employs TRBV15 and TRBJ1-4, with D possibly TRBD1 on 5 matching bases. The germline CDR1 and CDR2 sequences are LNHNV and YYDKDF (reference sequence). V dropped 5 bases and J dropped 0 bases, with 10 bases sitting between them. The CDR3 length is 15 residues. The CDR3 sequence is CATSSRTSTNEKLFF. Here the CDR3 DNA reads TGTGCCACCAGCTCCCGGACATCAACTAATGAAAAACTGTTTTTT.

CDR3 sequence reads: CASSPTVAYSYEQYF. The CDR3 DNA reads TGTGCCAGCTCACCGACAGTGGCCTACTCCTACGAGCAGTACTTC. This chain connects TRBV18 to TRBJ2-7; D might be TRBD1 (5 bases). The germline CDR1 and CDR2 sequences are KGHSH and LQKENI. This CDR3 has 15 residues. Trimming left V 3 bases short and J 0 bases short, with 12 bases between.

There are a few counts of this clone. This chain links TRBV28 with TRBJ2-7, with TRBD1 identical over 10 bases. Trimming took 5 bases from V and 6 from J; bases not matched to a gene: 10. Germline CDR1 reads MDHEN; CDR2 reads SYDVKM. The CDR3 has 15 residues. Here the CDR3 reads CASSGSTGQGLEQYF. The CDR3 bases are TGTGCCAGCAGTGGCAGCACGGGACAGGGGCTCGAGCAGTACTTC.

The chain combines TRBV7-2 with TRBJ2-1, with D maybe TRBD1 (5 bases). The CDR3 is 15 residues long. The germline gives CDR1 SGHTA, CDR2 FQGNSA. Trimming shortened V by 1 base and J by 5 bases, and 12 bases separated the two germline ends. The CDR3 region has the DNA TGTGCCAGCAGCTTAGTAATGGGGCAGCACAATGAGCAGTTCTTC. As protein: CASSLVMGQHNEQFF. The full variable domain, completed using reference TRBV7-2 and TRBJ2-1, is GAGVSQSPSNKVTEKGKDVELRCDPISGHTALYWYRQSLGQGLEFLIYFQGNSAPDKSGLPSDRFSAERTGGSVSTLTIQRTQQEDSAVYLCASSLVMGQHNEQFFGPGTRLTVL.

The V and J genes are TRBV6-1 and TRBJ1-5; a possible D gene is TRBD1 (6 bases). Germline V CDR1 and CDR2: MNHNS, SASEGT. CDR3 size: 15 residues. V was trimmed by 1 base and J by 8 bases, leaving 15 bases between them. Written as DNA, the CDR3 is TGTGCCAGCAGTGAAGGGCAGGGGTACGGGAAGCCCCAGCATTTT. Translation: CASSEGQGYGKPQHF.

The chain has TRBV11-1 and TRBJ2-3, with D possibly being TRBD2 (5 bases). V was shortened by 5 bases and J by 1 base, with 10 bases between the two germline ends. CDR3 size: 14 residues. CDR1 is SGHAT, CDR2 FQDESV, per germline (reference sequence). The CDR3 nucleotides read TGTGCCAGCAGCCGTCCCGGGGGCACAGATACGCAGTATTTT. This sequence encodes CASSRPGGTDTQYF.

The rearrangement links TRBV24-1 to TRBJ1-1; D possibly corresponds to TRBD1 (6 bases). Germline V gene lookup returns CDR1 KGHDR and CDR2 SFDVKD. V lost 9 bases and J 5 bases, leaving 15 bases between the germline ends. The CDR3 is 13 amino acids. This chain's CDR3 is CATARGSQTEAFF. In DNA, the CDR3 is TGTGCCACCGCGAGGGGGTCGCAAACTGAAGCTTTCTTT.

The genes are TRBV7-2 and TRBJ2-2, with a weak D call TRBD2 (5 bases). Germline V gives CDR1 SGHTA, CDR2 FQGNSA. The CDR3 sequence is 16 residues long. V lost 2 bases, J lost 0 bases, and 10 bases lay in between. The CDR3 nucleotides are TGTGCCAGCAGCTTACTAGCAGCGGCGAACACCGGGGAGCTGTTTTTT. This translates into CASSLLAAANTGELFF.

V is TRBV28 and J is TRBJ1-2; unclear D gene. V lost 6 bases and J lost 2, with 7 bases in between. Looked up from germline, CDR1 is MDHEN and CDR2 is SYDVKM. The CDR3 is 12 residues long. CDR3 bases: TGTGCCAGCAGCTCCGAGAACTATGGCTACACCTTC. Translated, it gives CASSSENYGYTF.

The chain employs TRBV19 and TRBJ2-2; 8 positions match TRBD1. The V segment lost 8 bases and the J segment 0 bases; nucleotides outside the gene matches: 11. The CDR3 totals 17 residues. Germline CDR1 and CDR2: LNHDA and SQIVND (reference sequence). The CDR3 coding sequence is TGTGCCAGTGGATCCAGGGGGCGATTGTCGAACACCGGGGAGCTGTTTTTT. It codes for CASGSRGRLSNTGELFF. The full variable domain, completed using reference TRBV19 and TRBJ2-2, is DGGITQSPKYLFRKEGQNVTLSCEQNLNHDAMYWYRQDPGQGLRLIYYSQIVNDFQKGDIAEGYSVSREKKESFPLTVTSAQKNPTAFYLCASGSRGRLSNTGELFFGEGSRLTVL.

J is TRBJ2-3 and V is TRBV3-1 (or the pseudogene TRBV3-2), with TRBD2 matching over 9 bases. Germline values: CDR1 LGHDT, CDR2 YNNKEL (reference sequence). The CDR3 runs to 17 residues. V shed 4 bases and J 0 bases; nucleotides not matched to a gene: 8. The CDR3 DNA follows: TGTGCCAGCAGCCTCGACCGACTAGCGGTCAGCACAGATACGCAGTATTTT. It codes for CASSLDRLAVSTDTQYF.

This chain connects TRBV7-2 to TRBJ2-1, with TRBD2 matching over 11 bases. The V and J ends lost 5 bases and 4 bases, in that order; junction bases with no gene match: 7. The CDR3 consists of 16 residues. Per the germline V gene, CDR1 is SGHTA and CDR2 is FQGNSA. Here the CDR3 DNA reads TGTGCCAGCAGCCTTACTAGGACTAGCGGGTACAATGAGCAGTTCTTC. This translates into CASSLTRTSGYNEQFF.

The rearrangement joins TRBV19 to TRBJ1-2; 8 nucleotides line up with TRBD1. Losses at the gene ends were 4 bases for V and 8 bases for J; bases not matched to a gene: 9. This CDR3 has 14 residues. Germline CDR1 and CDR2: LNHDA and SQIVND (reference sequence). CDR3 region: CASSRMGQVNGYTF. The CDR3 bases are TGTGCCAGTAGTAGGATGGGACAGGTAAACGGCTACACCTTC.

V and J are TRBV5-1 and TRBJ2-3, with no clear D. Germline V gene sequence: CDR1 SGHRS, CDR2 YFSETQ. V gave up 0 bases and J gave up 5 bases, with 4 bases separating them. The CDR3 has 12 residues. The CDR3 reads CASSLDGDTQYF. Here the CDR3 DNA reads TGCGCCAGCAGCTTGGACGGAGATACGCAGTATTTT.

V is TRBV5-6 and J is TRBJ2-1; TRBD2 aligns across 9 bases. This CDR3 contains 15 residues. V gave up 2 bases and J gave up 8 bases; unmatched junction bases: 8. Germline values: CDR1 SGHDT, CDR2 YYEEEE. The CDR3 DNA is TGTGCCAGCAGCTTAAATCCGGGACTAGCTGATGAGCAGTTCTTC. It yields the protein CASSLNPGLADEQFF.

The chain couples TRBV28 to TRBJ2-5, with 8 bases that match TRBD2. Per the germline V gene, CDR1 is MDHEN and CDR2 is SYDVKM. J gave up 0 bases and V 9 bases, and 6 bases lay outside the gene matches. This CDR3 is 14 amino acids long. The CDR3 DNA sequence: TGTGCCAGTCGGGGGGGCGGGCACCAAGAGACCCAGTACTTC. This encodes CASRGGGHQETQYF.

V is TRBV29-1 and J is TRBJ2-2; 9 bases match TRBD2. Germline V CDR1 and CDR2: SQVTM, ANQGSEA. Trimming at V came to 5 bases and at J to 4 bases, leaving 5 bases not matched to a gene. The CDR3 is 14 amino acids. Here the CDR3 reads CSVLTSGSTGELFF. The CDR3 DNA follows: TGCAGCGTTTTGACTAGCGGATCCACCGGGGAGCTGTTTTTT.

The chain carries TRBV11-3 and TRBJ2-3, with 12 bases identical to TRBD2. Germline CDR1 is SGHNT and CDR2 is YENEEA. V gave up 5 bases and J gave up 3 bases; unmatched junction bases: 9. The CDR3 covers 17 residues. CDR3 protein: CASSRRLAGDLTDTQYF. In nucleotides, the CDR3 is TGTGCCAGCAGCCGACGACTAGCGGGAGATTTAACAGATACGCAGTATTTT.

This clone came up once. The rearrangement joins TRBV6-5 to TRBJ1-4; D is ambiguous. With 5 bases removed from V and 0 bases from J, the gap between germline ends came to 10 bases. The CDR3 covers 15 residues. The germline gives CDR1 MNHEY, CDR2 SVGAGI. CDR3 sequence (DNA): TGTGCCAGCAGTCGCGGCTTTGCAACTAATGAAAAACTGTTTTTT. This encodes CASSRGFATNEKLFF.

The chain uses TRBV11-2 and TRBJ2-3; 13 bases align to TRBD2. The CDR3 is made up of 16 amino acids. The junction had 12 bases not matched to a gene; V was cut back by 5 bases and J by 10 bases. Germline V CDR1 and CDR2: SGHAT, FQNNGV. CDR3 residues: CASSPMSGLAGKAQYF. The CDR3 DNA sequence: TGTGCCAGCAGCCCAATGTCGGGACTAGCGGGAAAGGCGCAGTATTTT.

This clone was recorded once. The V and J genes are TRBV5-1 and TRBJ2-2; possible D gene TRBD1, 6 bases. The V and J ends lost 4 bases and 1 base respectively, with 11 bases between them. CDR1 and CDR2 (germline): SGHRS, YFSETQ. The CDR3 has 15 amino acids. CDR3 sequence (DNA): TGCGCCAGCAGCGACCGGGACATGAACACCGGGGAGCTGTTTTTT. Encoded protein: CASSDRDMNTGELFF.

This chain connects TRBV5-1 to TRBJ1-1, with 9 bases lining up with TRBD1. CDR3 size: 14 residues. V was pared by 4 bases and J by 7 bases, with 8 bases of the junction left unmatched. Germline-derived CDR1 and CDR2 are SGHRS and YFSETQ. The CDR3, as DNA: TGCGCCAGCAGCAGCCGGGACAGGGACTATGAAGCTTTCTTT. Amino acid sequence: CASSSRDRDYEAFF.